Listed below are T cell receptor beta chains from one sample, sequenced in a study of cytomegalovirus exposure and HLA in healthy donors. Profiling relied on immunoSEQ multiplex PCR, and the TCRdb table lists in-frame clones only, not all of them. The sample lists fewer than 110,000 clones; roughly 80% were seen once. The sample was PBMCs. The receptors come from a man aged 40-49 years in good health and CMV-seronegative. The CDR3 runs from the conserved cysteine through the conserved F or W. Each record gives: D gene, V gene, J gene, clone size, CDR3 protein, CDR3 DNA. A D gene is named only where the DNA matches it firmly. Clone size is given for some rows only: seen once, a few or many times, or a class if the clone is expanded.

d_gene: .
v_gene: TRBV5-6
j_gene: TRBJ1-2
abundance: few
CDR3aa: CASSPGTGGTYGYTF
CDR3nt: TGTGCCAGCAGCCCGGGGACCGGGGGTACCTATGGCTACACCTTC

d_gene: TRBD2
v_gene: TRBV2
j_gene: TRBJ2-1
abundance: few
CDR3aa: CASRAERGGSYNEQFF
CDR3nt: TGTGCCAGCAGGGCAGAGCGGGGGGGCTCCTACAATGAGCAGTTCTTC

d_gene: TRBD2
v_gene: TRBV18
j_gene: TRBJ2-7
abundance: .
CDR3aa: CASSPTSVAYEQYF
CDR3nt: TGTGCCAGCTCACCGACTAGCGTAGCCTACGAGCAGTACTTC

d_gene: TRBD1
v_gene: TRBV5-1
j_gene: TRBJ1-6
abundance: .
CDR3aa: CASTTAGTGTSPLHF
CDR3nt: TGCGCCAGCACCACAGCCGGGACAGGGACTTCACCCCTCCACTTT

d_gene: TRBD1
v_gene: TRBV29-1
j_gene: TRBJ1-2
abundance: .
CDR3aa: CSVEPRARTGGVRGRGYTF
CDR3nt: TGCAGCGTTGAACCCCGAGCCAGGACAGGGGGCGTCCGTGGAAGAGGCTACACCTTC

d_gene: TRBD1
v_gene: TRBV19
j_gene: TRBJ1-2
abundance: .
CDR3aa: CASREDRGGIRGYTF
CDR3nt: TGTGCCAGTAGAGAGGACAGGGGGGGAATTCGGGGCTACACCTTC

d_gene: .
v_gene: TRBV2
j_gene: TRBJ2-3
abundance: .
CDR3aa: CASSEAYTDTQYF
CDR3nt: TGTGCCAGCAGTGAAGCTTACACAGATACGCAGTATTTT

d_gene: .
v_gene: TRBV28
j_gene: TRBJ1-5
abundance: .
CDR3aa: CASMWEINQPQHF
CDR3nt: TGTGCCAGCATGTGGGAGATAAATCAGCCCCAGCATTTT

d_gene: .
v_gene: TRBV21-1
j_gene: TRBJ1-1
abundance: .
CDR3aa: CASSIFWRGRRAFF
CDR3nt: TGTGCCAGCAGCATCTTCTGGAGAGGCCGGAGGGCTTTCTTT

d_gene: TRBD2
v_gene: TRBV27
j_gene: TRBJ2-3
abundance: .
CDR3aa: CASSPLGLAGGYGADTQYF
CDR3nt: TGTGCCAGCAGTCCCCTGGGACTAGCGGGGGGTTACGGGGCGGATACGCAGTATTTT

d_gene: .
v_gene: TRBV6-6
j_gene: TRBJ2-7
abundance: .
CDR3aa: CASSYFFLSEQYF
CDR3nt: TGTGCCAGCAGTTACTTCTTCCTATCCGAGCAGTACTTC

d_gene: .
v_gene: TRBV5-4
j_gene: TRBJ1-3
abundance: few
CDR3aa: CASSLDHSGGNTIYF
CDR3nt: TGTGCCAGCAGCTTGGACCATTCGGGAGGAAACACCATATATTTT

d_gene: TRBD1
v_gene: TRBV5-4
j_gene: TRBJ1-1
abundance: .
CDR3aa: CASSTRTGGVEAFF
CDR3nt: TGTGCCAGCAGCACTAGGACAGGGGGAGTAGAAGCTTTCTTT

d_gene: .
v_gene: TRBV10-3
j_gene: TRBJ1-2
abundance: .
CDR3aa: CAISDSDRNYGYTF
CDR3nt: TGTGCCATCAGTGACTCGGACAGAAACTATGGCTACACCTTC